This note documents a single T cell receptor (beta chain) sequence. These data originate in a study of blood T cell repertoires in COVID-19. Study-wide context: PBMCs, B-cell-depleted T cells, or T cells provided the cDNA or gDNA that made up the material.

Measured with immunoSEQ multiplex PCR; TCRdb has only the in-frame clones, and not every one. The table shows some 120,000 clones, with roughly 70% occurring only once. Germline CDR1 and CDR2: KGHSH and LQKENI. V gave up 4 bases and J gave up 5 bases; unmatched junction bases: 11. The CDR3 contains 17 residues. This chain uses TRBV18 with TRBJ2-5, with 12 bases lining up with TRBD1. This receptor was obtained from a human donor with acute or convalescent COVID-19. The donor label of this sample is uncertain. The sample consisted of peripheral blood. In nucleotides, the CDR3 is TGTGCCAGCTCACGATATGCTCCGGGACAGGGGGCTGAGACCCAGTACTTC. Protein product: CASSRYAPGQGAETQYF.